Listed here are 8 T cell receptor beta chains from one sample, sequenced in a study of neurological immune-mediated disorders. This sample's time point: longitudinal time-point 2. TCRdb re-called the 5' RACE reads through MiXCR, storing one row per CDR3 protein. The profile shows roughly 45,000 distinct CDR3 sequences, 13% of them singletons. Sequenced sample: PBMCs. The receptors come from a male donor with HTLV-1-associated myelopathy (HAM/TSP).

This clonotype occurred many times. The V and J genes are TRBV6-5 and TRBJ2-5, with 11 bases aligning to TRBD2. Trimming cost V 0 bases and J 7 bases; bases outside gene matches: 1. Germline V lookup: CDR1 MNHEY, CDR2 SVGAGI. This CDR3 is built from 14 residues. The CDR3 loop is CASSYSTSGRTQYF. The CDR3 coding sequence is TGTGCCAGCAGTTACTCCACTAGCGGGAGGACCCAGTACTTC.

This clonotype was seen at least ten times. The chain recombines TRBV5-1 with TRBJ1-1; D ambiguous. Trimming removed 0 bases from V and 6 bases from J, with 9 bases in between. This CDR3 has 13 residues. The V gene's germline CDR1 is SGHRS and CDR2 YFSETQ. The CDR3: CASSLAELSEAFF. Here the CDR3 DNA reads TGCGCCAGCAGCTTGGCAGAGCTGTCTGAAGCTTTCTTT.

This clonotype was counted ten times or more. V and J are TRBV20-1 and TRBJ2-3, with TRBD1 matching over 7 bases. The CDR3 spans 14 residues. Germline loops: CDR1 DFQATT, CDR2 SNEGSKA (reference sequence). V shed 1 base, J shed 4 bases, and the junction held 5 bases outside the gene matches. The CDR3 DNA follows: TGCAGTGCTAGAGCATATAGGGGGCCAGATACGCAGTATTTT. It codes for CSARAYRGPDTQYF.

This clonotype was counted at least ten times. The chain has TRBV5-1 and TRBJ2-1; TRBD2 matches at 11 bases. The CDR3 has 16 amino acids. J gave up 4 bases and V 0 bases, and 3 bases lay outside the gene matches. Germline CDR1 SGHRS, CDR2 YFSETQ. CDR3 residues: CASSLDSGGGYNEQFF. The CDR3 region has the DNA TGCGCCAGCAGCTTGGATAGCGGGGGGGGGTACAATGAGCAGTTCTTC.

This clonotype was observed at least ten times. The chain uses TRBV7-2 and TRBJ2-5; D possibly uses TRBD1 or TRBD2 (5 bases each). Per the germline V gene, CDR1 is SGHTA and CDR2 is FQGNSA. Trimming pared 5 bases from V and 4 bases from J, leaving 17 bases between. The CDR3 loop spans 15 amino acids. DNA of the CDR3: TGTGCCAGCAGCCGCACGGGACGGACCCCAGAGACCCAGTACTTC. It encodes CASSRTGRTPETQYF. Combining the CDR3 with reference TRBV7-2 and TRBJ2-5 gives the whole variable domain GAGVSQSPSNKVTEKGKDVELRCDPISGHTALYWYRQSLGQGLEFLIYFQGNSAPDKSGLPSDRFSAERTGGSVSTLTIQRTQQEDSAVYLCASSRTGRTPETQYFGPGTRLLVL.

With regard to this clonotype: This could be a read error, since a much larger clone is one nucleotide away. The chain joins TRBV14 to TRBJ1-2; D call uncertain. Germline V gene data show CDR1 as SGHDN and CDR2 as FVKESK. The CDR3 sequence is 12 residues long. This CDR3 is CANSQDSYGYTF. CDR3 in DNA: TGTGCCAACAGCCAAGATAGCTATGGCTACACCTTC. The entire variable domain, with the rest obtained from reference TRBV14 and TRBJ1-2, is as follows: EAGVTQFPSHSVIEKGQTVTLRCDPISGHDNLYWYRRVMGKEIKFLLHFVKESKQDESGMPNNRFLAERTGGTYSTLKVQPAELEDSGVYFCANSQDSYGYTFGSGTRLTVV.

This clonotype was recorded at least ten times. This chain joins TRBV7-2 and TRBJ2-4; a possible D gene is TRBD2 (7 bases). V gave up 5 bases and J gave up 9 bases, with 20 bases separating them. The CDR3 length is 15 residues. Per germline, CDR1 SGHTA and CDR2 FQGNSA. The CDR3 DNA follows: TGTGCCAGCAGCCCGGGGGCCCTCCCGGGAGGCATTCAGTACTTC. Its translation is CASSPGALPGGIQYF.

This clonotype showed up many times. This chain connects TRBV28 to TRBJ1-5; D gene unclear. CDR3 length: 11 residues. Germline V gene data show CDR1 as MDHEN and CDR2 as SYDVKM. V lost 3 bases and J lost 5, with 2 bases in between. The CDR3 coding sequence is TGTGCCAGCAGTTTGGATCAGCCCCAGCATTTT. It codes for CASSLDQPQHF.